What follows describes a single T cell receptor (beta chain). Assay used: immunoSEQ multiplex PCR; TCRdb lists only in-frame clones, some missing. The sample includes around 300,000 clones, over 75% of them seen just once. The length of the CDR3 is 14 residues. V was pared by 4 bases and J by 14 bases, with 16 bases of the junction left unmatched. Germline assignment: CDR1 MNHNY and CDR2 SVGAGI (reference sequence). The sample belongs to a study of blood T cell repertoires in COVID-19. Two negative PCRs, clearance, or symptom resolution were required of recovered Cohort 3 donors. The source is a woman aged 25 to 39 who had recovered from COVID-19. V is TRBV6-6 and J is TRBJ2-5, with 7 bases identical to TRBD2. Specimen: PBMCs or T cells enriched from blood (not recorded which). CDR3 sequence reads: CASSSITPGGPGYF. CDR3 nucleotides: TGTGCCAGCAGTTCCATAACACCGGGGGGACCGGGATACTTC.